Described below is a single T cell receptor (beta chain) sequence and its context. Germline loops: CDR1 MNHNS, CDR2 SASEGT. The CDR3 extends over 13 amino acids. V was cut by 2 bases and J by 7 bases, with 9 bases left in between. These data come from a study of blood T cell repertoires in COVID-19. Here immunoSEQ multiplex PCR was the method, and the copy in TCRdb shows in-frame clones only, minus some. The sample comprises about 380,000 clones, about 88% of which are singletons, and roughly 1.2% rests with the top ten. This rearrangement joins TRBV6-1 to TRBJ2-1, with D unclear. This receptor was obtained from a woman aged 18-29 years who had recovered from COVID-19. The sequencing input was PBMCs or T cells enriched from blood (not recorded which). The chain's CDR3 is CASSEIELNEQFF. As DNA, the CDR3 is TGTGCCAGCAGTGAAATTGAACTAAATGAGCAGTTCTTC.